These 16 T cell receptor beta chains were all obtained from the same sample, sequenced in a study of identical twins' blood T cells. TCRdb processed the 5' RACE reads anew with MiXCR; each CDR3 protein has one entry. This table has roughly 340,000 distinct CDR3 sequences, roughly 30% appearing once. Sequencing used PBMCs. These receptors were obtained from a woman aged 18 to 50 in good health.

The rearrangement joins TRBV6-5 to TRBJ1-2; possibly TRBD1 for D (6 bases). Per germline, CDR1 MNHEY and CDR2 SVGAGI. V gave up 5 bases and J gave up 6 bases, with 13 bases separating them. The CDR3 is 13 amino acids. The CDR3 DNA is TGTGCCAGCAGTCTCAGGGGTAGTGATGGCTACACCTTC. Translating gives CASSLRGSDGYTF.

As to this clonotype: A read error may explain this, as a much larger clone is one base away. This chain links TRBV24-1 with TRBJ2-3; 7 bases map to TRBD1. This CDR3 is 13 amino acids long. Germline lookup yields CDR1 KGHDR and CDR2 SFDVKD. CDR3 residues: CATSDPGTDTRYF. The CDR3 nucleotides read TGTGCCACCAGTGATCCGGGGACAGATACGCGGTATTTT.

Only a few counts were recorded for this clonotype. The junction does not match germline at one end; this may be a read error. The chain combines TRBV2 with TRBJ1-3; D not resolved. CDR1 SNHLY and CDR2 FYNNEI come from the germline V gene. The CDR3 loop spans 10 amino acids. DNA for the CDR3: TGTACCAGCAGCATGAACACCATATATTTT. Translated: CTSSMNTIYF.

CDR3 nucleotides: TGTGCCAGCACCCTTCGTTTGACCAGCACCTCTGGGGCCAACGTCCTGACTTTC. It specifies CASTLRLTSTSGANVLTF. The chain couples TRBV6-2 or TRBV6-3 to TRBJ2-6; D call uncertain. This CDR3 region has 18 residues. Germline V lookup: CDR1 MNHEY, CDR2 SVGEGT. Between the trimmed V and J ends, which lost 7 bases and 0 bases, there was a span of 19 bases.

Details on this clonotype: The junction shows a germline mismatch at one end, possibly a read error. The chain links TRBV7-2 to TRBJ1-5; 7 positions agree with TRBD1. The germline CDR1 and CDR2 sequences are SGHTA and FQGNSA. CDR3 length: 15 amino acids. CDR3 in DNA: TGTGCCAGCAGCTTTTCGGGACAGAACAATCAGCCCCATCATTTT. Its translation: CASSFSGQNNQPHHF.

The chain recombines TRBV11-3 with TRBJ1-6; D is ambiguous. The CDR3 runs to 15 residues. Germline loops: CDR1 SGHNT, CDR2 YENEEA. V lost 5 bases to trimming and J lost 7 bases, with 15 bases between them. CDR3 in DNA: TGTGCCAGCAGCCTAAGGACGGCCGAAAATTCACCCCTCCACTTT. Amino acids: CASSLRTAENSPLHF.

This chain links TRBV6-1 with TRBJ1-1, with TRBD1 as a possible D gene (6 bases). The CDR3 has 16 residues. The germline CDR1 and CDR2 sequences are MNHNS and SASEGT. Trimming removed 3 bases from V and 0 bases from J, with 14 bases in between. Written as DNA, the CDR3 is TGTGCCAGCAGTGAGGACAGCAATGTTTTGAACACTGAAGCTTTCTTT. It specifies CASSEDSNVLNTEAFF.

The V and J genes are TRBV7-9 and TRBJ2-1; 11 bases agree with TRBD2. J was trimmed by 9 bases and V by 3 bases; bases with no gene match: 1. The germline gives CDR1 SEHNR, CDR2 FQNEAQ (reference sequence). The CDR3 sequence is 13 residues long. The CDR3, as DNA: TGTGCCAGCAGCTTTCTAGCGGGGGGTGAGCAGTTCTTC. It translates to CASSFLAGGEQFF.

The genes are TRBV10-3 and TRBJ2-5; D gene unclear. V lost 5 bases and J 4 bases, leaving 5 bases between the germline ends. Germline CDR1 is ENHRY and CDR2 is SYGVKD. The CDR3 sequence is 11 residues long. The DNA of the CDR3 is TGTGCCATCAGTTGGGGAGAGACCCAGTACTTC. Translated, it gives CAISWGETQYF.

The chain recombines TRBV28 with TRBJ2-1, with TRBD1 matching over 7 bases. Germline CDR1 and CDR2: MDHEN and SYDVKM. V trimming: 2 bases; J trimming: 6 bases; junction bases outside the gene matches: 7. The CDR3 has 15 residues. CDR3 in DNA: TGTGCCAGCAGTTTAGGGTCGACAGGGATCAATGAGCAGTTCTTC. As protein: CASSLGSTGINEQFF.

The sample holds a few counts of this clonotype. CDR3 DNA: TGTGCCAGCAGTTTTGACAGAAACACCATATATTTT. As protein: CASSFDRNTIYF. This chain uses TRBV11-2 with TRBJ1-3; D gene unclear. CDR3 length: 12 amino acids. From germline, CDR1 is SGHAT and CDR2 FQNNGV. V shed 6 bases and J shed 5 bases, with 8 bases lying between them. The full variable domain, rest sourced from reference TRBV11-2 and TRBJ1-3, is EAGVAQSPRYKIIEKRQSVAFWCNPISGHATLYWYQQILGQGPKLLIQFQNNGVVDDSQLPKDRFSAERLKGVDSTLKIQPAKLEDSAVYLCASSFDRNTIYFGEGSWLTVV.

This rearrangement joins TRBV19 to TRBJ2-1, with D uncertain. Trimming took 3 bases from V and 2 from J, leaving 8 bases between them. Germline V gives CDR1 LNHDA, CDR2 SQIVND (reference sequence). This CDR3 is 14 amino acids long. For the CDR3, the DNA is TGTGCCAGTAGTATCTCAGGTGCCTACAATGAGCAGTTCTTC. It specifies CASSISGAYNEQFF.

This clonotype appeared a few times. The chain carries TRBV20-1 and TRBJ1-2, with D possibly TRBD1 on 5 matching bases. Trimming removed 3 bases from V and 5 bases from J, with 13 bases in between. The CDR3 extends over 13 amino acids. The germline V gene has CDR1 DFQATT and CDR2 SNEGSKA (reference sequence). CDR3 DNA: TGCAGTGCTAGTTCGACAGTATTATATGGCTACACCTTC. It specifies CSASSTVLYGYTF.

This clonotype was observed a handful of times. The chain joins TRBV6-1 to TRBJ1-4; D unclear. This CDR3 spans 13 amino acids. Germline CDR1 and CDR2: MNHNS and SASEGT. The V gene lost 7 bases and the J gene lost 5 bases, with 11 bases spanning the gap. In nucleotides, the CDR3 is TGTGCCAGCATGCGGCAGAGGAATGAAAAACTGTTTTTT. This sequence encodes CASMRQRNEKLFF.

This clonotype was observed a few times. CDR3 DNA: TGTGCCAGCACCCTATCCGGCTCCTACGAGCAGTACTTC. Its translation is CASTLSGSYEQYF. The chain links TRBV6-2 or TRBV6-3 to TRBJ2-7; D remains ambiguous. Germline CDR1 MNHEY, CDR2 SVGEGT. This CDR3 has 13 residues. Deletions cut 7 bases from V and 0 bases from J, with 10 bases between.

CDR3 nucleotides: TGTGCCAGCAGTGCCCCAGGACAGTACAATGAGCAGTTCTTC. Protein product: CASSAPGQYNEQFF. This rearrangement joins TRBV5-4 to TRBJ2-1; a possible D gene is TRBD1 (6 bases). Germline loops: CDR1 SGHNT, CDR2 YYREEE (reference sequence). This CDR3 contains 14 residues. V gave up 5 bases and J gave up 4 bases, with 13 bases separating them.